This note documents a single TCR beta chain sequence. This record belongs to a study of blood T cell repertoires in COVID-19. On the study more broadly: The United States, Italy and Spain were the sources of the acute and convalescent COVID-19 samples. In each case, the material was cDNA or gDNA derived from T cells, B-cell-depleted T cells, or PBMCs.

The CDR3 loop spans 11 amino acids. Trimming left V 0 bases short and J 16 bases short, with 10 bases between. CDR1 and CDR2 from the germline V gene are SNHLY and FYNNEI. TCRdb's copy holds only in-frame clones and misses some; the assay was immunoSEQ multiplex PCR. The sample contains 45,000 to 55,000 clones, over 70% of which appear only once. This TCR came from a human donor with active or convalescent COVID-19. The donor label of this sample is uncertain. V usage is TRBV2 and J usage is TRBJ2-1; D uncertain. Material for sequencing was peripheral blood. This CDR3 is CASSEARNQFF. The DNA of the CDR3 is TGTGCCAGCAGTGAAGCGCGGAATCAATTCTTC.